This T cell receptor (beta chain) originates from a study of shared clonotypes between healthy human individuals. In the study overall: The cohort had a couple of women and a few men, ages 18 to 49. The study's findings and limits: A reduction in generation probabilities was seen for non-shared clonotypes relative to those shared by all four donors.

CDR1 and CDR2 from the germline V gene are GTSNPN and SVGIG (reference sequence). The CDR3 covers 14 residues. V was pared by 4 bases and J by 3 bases, with 13 bases between. A split of CD4+ cells into CD45RA+ naive and CD45RA-negative memory subsets was performed. Assay execution proceeded at the deep level. Sequencing was performed with immunoSEQ multiplex PCR; in TCRdb, only in-frame clones are kept and a portion is missing. Here the sample spans 300,000 to 400,000 clones, around 79% being singletons. This clone showed up just a few times. Antigen specificity is unknown. The V gene is TRBV30, the J gene TRBJ1-5; D gene unclear. The sequenced material came from memory CD4+ T cells sorted from blood. Noted subset: CD45RA-negative fraction. The TCR sequence derives from a man younger than 40 in good health. Here the CDR3 reads CAWKARGNNQPQHF. In nucleotides, the CDR3 is TGTGCCTGGAAGGCCCGGGGTAACAATCAGCCCCAGCATTTT.